The present T cell receptor beta chain was sequenced within a study of breast tumors, draining lymph nodes, adjacent tissues. Axillary draining lymph nodes of breast cancer patients supplied the node samples. Study conclusions and caveats: Compared with lymph nodes, tumors were less diverse; compared with nontumor tissue, more. Most tumor T cells seemingly derive from lymph node, then expand in tumor.

TCRdb redid the calling of the multiplex PCR reads with MiXCR, one entry per CDR3 protein. Counted here are roughly 100,000 distinct CDR3 sequences, approximately 28% occurring once; the ten biggest clones make up 4.5% to 7%. This clonotype was seen many times. Its antigen is undetermined. V was shortened by 3 bases and J by 0 bases, with 8 bases between the two germline ends. This CDR3 is 13 amino acids long. The germline CDR1 and CDR2 sequences are DFQATT and SNEGSKA (reference sequence). The sample taken for sequencing was axillary lymph node tissue. The TCR comes from a female donor with breast cancer. Some clones in this sample may be carry-over from other donors' samples. The V and J genes are TRBV20-1 and TRBJ1-2; unclear D gene. The CDR3, as DNA: TGCAGTGCTAGTTCTGGGGCTAACTATGGCTACACCTTC. It specifies CSASSGANYGYTF.